This TCR beta chain was sequenced during a study of siplizumab effects on memory and regulatory T cells. The assay was immunoSEQ multiplex PCR, and TCRdb's table has in-frame clones only and misses some. The sample has about 50,000 clones, over 90% seen once. Germline assignment: CDR1 SGHNT and CDR2 YENEEA. Deletions cut 4 bases from V and 8 bases from J, with 14 bases between. The CDR3 has 13 residues. Sequenced: CD8+ T cells sorted from blood. This TCR was sampled from a human donor in good health. V is TRBV11-3 and J is TRBJ1-2; D perhaps matches TRBD1 (6 bases). CDR3 sequence: CASSSRGGKGYTF. CDR3 sequence (DNA): TGTGCCAGCAGCTCGAGGGGGGGGAAAGGCTACACCTTC.